This passage covers 9 T cell receptor beta chains from one sample sequenced in a study of molecular identifiers for immune sequencing clone quantification. TCRdb re-called the PCR reads through MiXCR, storing one row per CDR3 protein. This repertoire shows 300,000 to 400,000 distinct CDR3 sequences, about 22% found once; its top ten account for 0.65% to 0.75%. Specimen: naive CD8+ T cells from blood, with Jurkat cell RNA spiked in. Subset denoted: FACS-sorted CD8+CD4-CCR7+CD45RA+ naive T cells. The receptors here all came from a human donor in good health. Some libraries in this study had Jurkat cell RNA spiked in.

This clonotype was found a few times. The V call is TRBV4-1, the J call TRBJ2-1; possibly TRBD1 for D (6 bases). From germline, CDR1 is MGHRA and CDR2 YSYEKL. Trimming pared 3 bases from V and 5 bases from J, leaving 14 bases between. This CDR3 is built from 15 residues. As DNA, the CDR3 is TGCGCCAGCAGCCAGGTATACAGGGACGACAATGAGCAGTTCTTC. Encoded protein: CASSQVYRDDNEQFF.

Note on this clonotype: Sequence at one end of the junction differs from germline and may be a read error. The V call is TRBV10-2, the J call TRBJ2-5, with a possible D match to TRBD2 (7 bases). Germline CDR1 reads WSHSY; CDR2 reads SAAADI. This CDR3 has 15 residues. The CDR3 DNA reads as TGCGCCAGCAGTGACCGGCGGGGGCCTCAGGAGACCCAGCACTTC. It codes for CASSDRRGPQETQHF.

A word on this clonotype: Given a much more abundant clone one base away, this may be a read error. The chain couples TRBV20-1 to TRBJ1-2, with D uncertain. The CDR3 has 11 residues. Looked up from germline, CDR1 is DFQATT and CDR2 is SNEGSKA (reference sequence). Trimming removed 6 bases at V and 10 bases at J, with 15 bases between. The CDR3 loop reads CSAIRSDVYTF. CDR3 nucleotide sequence: TGCAGTGCCATCCGGTCGGATGTCTACACCTTC.

J is TRBJ2-3 and V is TRBV7-9; weak D call: TRBD2 (6 bases). V lost 8 bases, J lost 6 bases, and 15 bases lay in between. The germline CDR1 and CDR2 sequences are SEHNR and FQNEAQ (reference sequence). The CDR3 loop spans 13 amino acids. CDR3: CASGWEVVDTQYF. The CDR3 DNA reads as TGTGCCAGCGGCTGGGAGGTCGTGGATACGCAGTATTTT.

This sequence joins TRBV10-3 and TRBJ2-3, with 7 positions matching TRBD2. Per the germline V gene, CDR1 is ENHRY and CDR2 is SYGVKD. The CDR3 is made up of 16 amino acids. J gave up 0 bases and V 2 bases, and 5 bases lay outside the gene matches. The CDR3 region has the DNA TGTGCCATCAGTGAGCAAGGCGGGGGAAGCACAGATACGCAGTATTTT. It specifies CAISEQGGGSTDTQYF.

This clonotype was detected ten times or more. The chain joins TRBV9 to TRBJ2-3; D is unclear. V shed 0 bases and J shed 2 bases, with 7 bases lying between them. The CDR3 is 14 amino acids. The V gene's germline CDR1 is SGDLS and CDR2 YYNGEE. The CDR3 spells CASSVDTNTDTQYF. CDR3 in DNA: TGTGCCAGCAGCGTAGACACGAACACAGATACGCAGTATTTT. The entire variable domain, with the rest obtained from reference TRBV9 and TRBJ2-3, is as follows: DSGVTQTPKHLITATGQRVTLRCSPRSGDLSVYWYQQSLDQGLQFLIQYYNGEERAKGNILERFSAQQFPDLHSELNLSSLELGDSALYFCASSVDTNTDTQYFGPGTRLTVL.

In this sample, this clonotype turned up many times. V gene TRBV7-3 combines with J gene TRBJ1-1; D may be TRBD1 (6 bases). The germline gives CDR1 SGHTA, CDR2 FQGTGA. This CDR3 has 14 residues. Deletions cut 4 bases from V and 2 bases from J, with 11 bases between. The CDR3 sequence: CASSSPGVNTEAFF. CDR3 in DNA: TGTGCCAGCAGCTCACCAGGGGTAAACACTGAAGCTTTCTTT.

This clonotype has a count of ten or more. The CDR3 DNA sequence: TGTGCCAGCAGCCAAGAACTAGCGGGAGGGCCTGGGGCCAACGTCCTGACTTTC. The encoded protein is CASSQELAGGPGANVLTF. V gene TRBV4-2 combines with J gene TRBJ2-6; 13 nucleotides agree with TRBD2. The ends lost 0 bases at V and 2 bases at J; junction bases unmatched: 1. The CDR3 has 18 residues. The germline CDR1 and CDR2 sequences are LGHNA and YNFKEQ.

This clonotype has just one count. The germline gene is not matched at one end of the junction; a read error may be the cause. The chain has TRBV14 and TRBJ2-1; 11 positions agree with TRBD2. This CDR3 region has 15 residues. Per germline, CDR1 SGHDN and CDR2 FVKESK. The CDR3 sequence: CASGQLAGGYNEQFF. Here the CDR3 DNA reads TGTGCCAGCGGCCAGCTAGCGGGGGGCTACAATGAGCAGTTCTTC. The full variable domain, its missing parts supplied by reference TRBV14 and TRBJ2-1, is EAGVTQFPSHSVIEKGQTVTLRCDPISGHDNLYWYRRVMGKEIKFLLHFVKESKQDESGMPNNRFLAERTGGTYSTLKVQPAELEDSGVYFCASGQLAGGYNEQFFGPGTRLTVL.